This TCR beta chain was retrieved from a study of blood T cell repertoires in COVID-19. Background on the study: Material from acute and convalescent COVID-19 was sourced from the United States, Italy and Spain. PBMCs, B-cell-depleted T cells, or T cells were the source of the cDNA or gDNA that made up the material.

Original handling: Amplification of reference gene primers was used by the study to estimate nucleated cell counts. The protocol was immunoSEQ multiplex PCR, while the TCRdb copy is restricted to in-frame clones and leaves out a portion. The V and J calls and clone size were taken over from that table, and D and trimming were inferred from the DNA. The repertoire holds 15,000 to 25,000 clones, 88% seen once, with approximately 12% in the top ten. The CDR3 runs to 15 residues. Germline V gene data show CDR1 as MDHEN and CDR2 as SYDVKM. V lost 3 bases to trimming and J lost 0 bases, with 9 bases between them.

Sequenced: peripheral blood. The V gene is TRBV28, the J gene TRBJ2-1, with D tentatively TRBD2 (7 bases). The TCR comes from a human donor in a cohort sampled during active COVID-19. CDR3 in DNA: TGTGCCAGCAGTTTCGCGGGGGCCTCCTACAATGAGCAGTTCTTC. Protein product: CASSFAGASYNEQFF.